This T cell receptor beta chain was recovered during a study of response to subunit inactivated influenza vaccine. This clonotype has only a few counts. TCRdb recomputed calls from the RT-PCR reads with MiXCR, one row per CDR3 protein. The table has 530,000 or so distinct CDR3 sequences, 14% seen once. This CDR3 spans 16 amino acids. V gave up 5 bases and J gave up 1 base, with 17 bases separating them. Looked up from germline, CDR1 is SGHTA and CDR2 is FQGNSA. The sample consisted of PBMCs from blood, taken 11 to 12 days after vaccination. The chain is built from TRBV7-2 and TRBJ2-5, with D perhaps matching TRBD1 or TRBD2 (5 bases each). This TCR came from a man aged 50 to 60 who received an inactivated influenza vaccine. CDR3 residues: CASSLGPLRGQETQYF. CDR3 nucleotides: TGTGCCAGCAGCCTGGGACCTCTGAGAGGCCAAGAGACCCAGTACTTC.